What follows are 26 T cell receptor beta chains derived from one specimen sequenced in a study of identical twins. TCRdb re-called the 5' RACE reads with MiXCR, one entry per CDR3 protein. Counted here are approximately 630,000 distinct CDR3 sequences, 7% to 7.5% occurring once; the ten biggest clones make up 1.5% to 2%. This same sample was also part of a study on yellow fever vaccine responses in identical twins.

The sequenced sample was PBMCs. These receptors came from a woman aged 18-30 years in good health.

The chain employs TRBV25-1 and TRBJ2-7; 11 bases align to TRBD1. The CDR3 sequence is 13 residues long. Germline CDR1 and CDR2: MGHDK and SYGVNS. After removal of 8 bases from V and 3 bases from J, the junction contained 3 bases not matched to a gene. The CDR3, as DNA: TGTGCCAGCTTGGGGACAGGGGGCTACGAGCAGTACTTC. Its translation: CASLGTGGYEQYF.

This clonotype has just a few counts. CDR3 in DNA: TGTGCCAGCAGACCTGCGGGGGAGAACTACAATGAGCAGTTCTTC. It specifies CASRPAGENYNEQFF. The chain is built from TRBV28 and TRBJ2-1; TRBD2 matches at 7 bases. The V gene end was trimmed by 6 bases and the J gene end by 3 bases; junction bases not matched to a gene: 8. Germline CDR1 reads MDHEN; CDR2 reads SYDVKM. The CDR3 runs 15 residues. Full variable domain (rest looked up from reference TRBV28 and TRBJ2-1): DVKVTQSSRYLVKRTGEKVFLECVQDMDHENMFWYRQDPGLGLRLIYFSYDVKMKEKGDIPEGYSVSREKKERFSLILESASTNQTSMYLCASRPAGENYNEQFFGPGTRLTVL.

The table lists this clonotype with many counts. The J gene is TRBJ1-2, the V gene TRBV20-1; 9 nucleotides agree with TRBD1. From germline, CDR1 is DFQATT and CDR2 SNEGSKA (reference sequence). With 1 base clipped from V and 8 bases from J, the junction kept 5 bases outside the gene matches. CDR3 size: 13 residues. DNA for the CDR3: TGCAGTGCTAGAGCTACAGGGGGCTGGGGCTACACCTTC. As protein: CSARATGGWGYTF.

The V and J genes are TRBV27 and TRBJ2-1; 10 bases align to TRBD1. The CDR3 is 18 residues long. Trimming removed 2 bases from V and 2 bases from J; junction bases left unmatched: 9. Germline CDR1 reads MNHEY; CDR2 reads SMNVEV (reference sequence). The CDR3 sequence: CASSLKEWGQGPYNEQFF. The CDR3 coding sequence is TGTGCCAGCAGTTTAAAAGAGTGGGGACAGGGGCCCTACAATGAGCAGTTCTTC.

There are many counts of this clonotype. The rearrangement uses TRBV5-1 and TRBJ1-3; D remains ambiguous. Germline values: CDR1 SGHRS, CDR2 YFSETQ. The length of the CDR3 is 13 residues. The ends were cut back, 2 bases at V and 3 bases at J, with 6 bases in the middle. For the CDR3, the DNA is TGCGCCAGCAGCTTATACTTTGGAAACACCATATATTTT. It is translated as CASSLYFGNTIYF. Complete variable domain (other parts from reference TRBV5-1 and TRBJ1-3): KAGVTQTPRYLIKTRGQQVTLSCSPISGHRSVSWYQQTPGQGLQFLFEYFSETQRNKGNFPGRFSGRQFSNSRSEMNVSTLELGDSALYLCASSLYFGNTIYFGEGSWLTVV.

This clonotype came up many times. This chain's CDR3 is CASSVGTPVKIEDITQYF. The DNA for the CDR3 is TGCGCCAGCAGTGTCGGGACACCCGTAAAAATAGAGGATATCACGCAGTATTTT. The rearrangement links TRBV10-2 to TRBJ2-3; TRBD1 is a possible D gene (6 bases). The CDR3 sequence is 18 residues long. Germline loops: CDR1 WSHSY, CDR2 SAAADI. The germline V and J ends were trimmed by 4 bases and 9 bases, with 29 bases remaining between them.

This chain links TRBV10-3 with TRBJ1-5; 9 nucleotides agree with TRBD1. Germline CDR1 reads ENHRY; CDR2 reads SYGVKD. The CDR3 consists of 14 residues. With V trimmed by 6 bases and J by 5 bases, 5 bases remained unmatched. The CDR3: CAIRGQGGDQPQHF. The CDR3 DNA sequence: TGTGCCATCAGGGGACAGGGAGGGGATCAGCCCCAGCATTTT.

CDR3 nucleotide sequence: TGTGCCAGCAGCGTAGTGGGATCCATGAACACTGAAGCTTTCTTT. This translates into CASSVVGSMNTEAFF. The gene calls are TRBV9 and TRBJ1-1, with D unresolved. This CDR3 spans 15 amino acids. Germline loops: CDR1 SGDLS, CDR2 YYNGEE. Trimming shortened V by 0 bases and J by 0 bases, and 9 bases separated the two germline ends.

This clonotype has a count of ten or more. The chain carries TRBV20-1 and TRBJ2-1; D unclear. The CDR3 is made up of 11 amino acids. CDR1 DFQATT and CDR2 SNEGSKA come from the germline V gene (reference sequence). Between the trimmed V and J ends, which lost 0 bases and 10 bases, there was a span of 7 bases. The CDR3 spells CSARDSPEQFF. Here the CDR3 DNA reads TGCAGTGCTAGAGATTCACCAGAGCAGTTCTTC.

The chain couples TRBV6-1 to TRBJ2-4; TRBD2 is a possible D gene (5 bases). With 6 bases removed from V and 7 bases from J, the gap between germline ends came to 16 bases. Germline loops: CDR1 MNHNS, CDR2 SASEGT. This CDR3 spans 14 amino acids. The CDR3 here is CASRPEGLLNIQYF. CDR3 in DNA: TGTGCCAGCAGACCCGAGGGATTATTGAACATTCAGTACTTC.

This clonotype was seen a few times. The DNA of the CDR3 is TGTGCCAGCAGCCGCTATAGGGGCAGGGACTCTGGGGCCAACGTCCTGACTTTC. It is translated as CASSRYRGRDSGANVLTF. This chain connects TRBV11-2 to TRBJ2-6; a possible D gene is TRBD1 (5 bases). V was pared by 5 bases and J by 0 bases, with 17 bases between. CDR3 length: 18 amino acids. Germline CDR1 is SGHAT and CDR2 is FQNNGV.

This clonotype was seen many times. The rearrangement links TRBV12-3 or TRBV12-4 to TRBJ1-6; tentative D call: TRBD1 (5 bases). The CDR3 extends over 15 amino acids. V dropped 6 bases and J dropped 0 bases, with 9 bases sitting between them. The CDR3 sequence is CASRTDSSYNSPLHF. The CDR3 DNA follows: TGTGCCAGCAGAACAGACAGCTCCTATAATTCACCCCTCCACTTT.

The chain joins TRBV4-1 to TRBJ2-5; the match to TRBD2 covers 9 bases. Per germline, CDR1 MGHRA and CDR2 YSYEKL. V lost 0 bases to trimming and J lost 6 bases; unmatched junction nucleotides: 5. CDR3 size: 15 residues. This CDR3 reads CASSQELAGLKTQYF. In DNA form, the CDR3 reads TGCGCCAGCAGCCAAGAGCTAGCGGGACTGAAGACCCAGTACTTC.

This clonotype was found many times. The CDR3 loop reads CASSPWGSNEKLFF. For the CDR3, the DNA is TGTGCCAGCAGCCCCTGGGGGAGCAATGAAAAACTGTTTTTT. The rearrangement joins TRBV3-1 to TRBJ1-4; a possible D gene is TRBD1 (5 bases). With 4 bases removed from V and 5 bases from J, the gap between germline ends came to 11 bases. CDR3 size: 14 residues. Germline V gene sequence: CDR1 LGHDT, CDR2 YNNKEL (reference sequence).

CDR3 in DNA: TGTGCCAGCAGCGCGGGTCCAGGGCTAGAGCAGTTCTTC. Its translation is CASSAGPGLEQFF. The V gene is TRBV7-3, the J gene TRBJ2-1; perhaps D is TRBD1 or TRBD2 (5 bases each). CDR3 length: 13 residues. Per germline, CDR1 SGHTA and CDR2 FQGTGA. The V end was cut by 5 bases, the J end by 10 bases, with 15 bases between.

J is TRBJ2-3 and V is TRBV13; unclear D gene. The CDR3 has 12 amino acids. The germline CDR1 and CDR2 sequences are PRHDT and FYEKMQ (reference sequence). V lost 5 bases to trimming and J lost 5 bases, with 8 bases between them. DNA of the CDR3: TGTGCCAGCAGCCCAATAAGAGATACGCAGTATTTT. It encodes CASSPIRDTQYF.

This clonotype was seen only a few times. The V and J genes are TRBV7-9 and TRBJ2-3, with TRBD2 matching over 8 bases. The CDR3 sequence is 14 residues long. Germline V CDR1 and CDR2: SEHNR, FQNEAQ (reference sequence). With 7 bases clipped from V and 4 bases from J, the junction kept 7 bases outside the gene matches. CDR3 nucleotides: TGTGCCAGCACCCCGCGGGGGGTGTCAGATACGCAGTATTTT. This gives the protein CASTPRGVSDTQYF.

The chain links TRBV7-6 to TRBJ1-1, with a weak D call TRBD1 (5 bases). The CDR3 consists of 14 residues. CDR1 SGHVS and CDR2 FNYEAQ come from the germline V gene. Trimming removed 0 bases from V and 11 bases from J, with 16 bases in between. The CDR3 here is CASSLAKGEPLAFF. The CDR3 DNA follows: TGTGCCAGCAGCTTAGCGAAAGGGGAACCGTTGGCTTTCTTT.

This clonotype was counted ten times or more. This chain joins TRBV24-1 and TRBJ2-5; TRBD1 matches 9 bases. CDR3 length: 16 amino acids. J was trimmed by 3 bases and V by 4 bases; bases with no gene match: 8. The V gene's germline CDR1 is KGHDR and CDR2 SFDVKD. The CDR3 loop is CATSEGGTGREETQYF. Here the CDR3 DNA reads TGTGCCACCAGTGAAGGCGGGACAGGGCGGGAAGAGACCCAGTACTTC.

This clonotype was picked up many times. This chain joins TRBV24-1 and TRBJ2-1; 8 positions agree with TRBD2. Germline lookup yields CDR1 KGHDR and CDR2 SFDVKD. The V gene end was trimmed by 4 bases and the J gene end by 0 bases; junction bases not matched to a gene: 13. The CDR3 runs 19 residues. The CDR3 DNA reads TGTGCCACCAGTGACCGTTGGCTAGCGGGCCTCAGCTCCTACAATGAGCAGTTCTTC. Translation gives CATSDRWLAGLSSYNEQFF.

This clonotype came up many times. The V and J genes are TRBV27 and TRBJ1-1; 7 nucleotides line up with TRBD1. This CDR3 comprises 13 residues. V dropped 5 bases and J dropped 1; count of bases not matched to a gene: 1. Germline lookup yields CDR1 MNHEY and CDR2 SMNVEV (reference sequence). This chain's CDR3 is CASSTGENTEAFF. The CDR3 DNA sequence: TGTGCCAGCAGTACAGGGGAGAACACTGAAGCTTTCTTT.

This clonotype was observed at least ten times. This sequence joins TRBV28 and TRBJ2-5; 12 bases align to TRBD1. The V and J ends lost 4 bases and 1 base, in that order; junction bases with no gene match: 4. The CDR3 has 16 amino acids. Germline lookup yields CDR1 MDHEN and CDR2 SYDVKM. CDR3 coding DNA: TGTGCCAGCAGTTCTCGGGACAGGGGGCCCCAAGAGACCCAGTACTTC. Residues: CASSSRDRGPQETQYF. The entire variable domain, with the rest obtained from reference TRBV28 and TRBJ2-5, is as follows: DVKVTQSSRYLVKRTGEKVFLECVQDMDHENMFWYRQDPGLGLRLIYFSYDVKMKEKGDIPEGYSVSREKKERFSLILESASTNQTSMYLCASSSRDRGPQETQYFGPGTRLLVL.

This clonotype was detected only a few times. The chain recombines TRBV29-1 with TRBJ2-1; D possibly corresponds to TRBD2 (7 bases). CDR3 size: 13 residues. Trimming took 5 bases from V and 4 from J, leaving 12 bases between them. Germline loops: CDR1 SQVTM, CDR2 ANQGSEA. The CDR3 bases are TGCAGCGTTTCGGGGGGCGGATACAATGAGCAGTTCTTC. It codes for CSVSGGGYNEQFF.

This clonotype was recorded many times. The V gene is TRBV6-5, the J gene TRBJ2-4; tentatively, D is TRBD1 or TRBD2 (6 bases each). This CDR3 contains 15 residues. The germline V and J ends were trimmed by 4 bases and 8 bases, with 18 bases remaining between them. The germline CDR1 and CDR2 sequences are MNHEY and SVGAGI. The CDR3 coding sequence is TGTGCCAGCAGTTCCCAGGGGAAGGGGGGATACATTCAGTACTTC. Protein product: CASSSQGKGGYIQYF.

This clonotype has just a few counts. The chain recombines TRBV5-1 with TRBJ2-7, with D tentatively TRBD1 or TRBD2 (5 bases each). CDR1 SGHRS and CDR2 YFSETQ come from the germline V gene. This CDR3 is built from 15 residues. Trimming took off 0 bases at V and 5 bases at J, with 15 bases between the two ends. CDR3 residues: CASSLERGGGDEQYF. CDR3 nucleotide sequence: TGCGCCAGCAGCTTGGAGCGTGGTGGGGGAGACGAGCAGTACTTC. The full variable domain, in which reference TRBV5-1 and TRBJ2-7 provide the parts outside the CDR3, is KAGVTQTPRYLIKTRGQQVTLSCSPISGHRSVSWYQQTPGQGLQFLFEYFSETQRNKGNFPGRFSGRQFSNSRSEMNVSTLELGDSALYLCASSLERGGGDEQYFGPGTRLTVT.

This chain connects TRBV28 to TRBJ2-2; D call uncertain. The CDR3 is 14 residues long. Germline CDR1 and CDR2: MDHEN and SYDVKM. V lost 7 bases to trimming and J lost 0 bases, with 9 bases between them. The CDR3 loop reads CASTPLSNTGELFF. CDR3 coding DNA: TGTGCCAGCACTCCCCTCTCGAACACCGGGGAGCTGTTTTTT.